This entry lists 30 T cell receptor beta chains sequenced from one sample in a study of T cell repertoires in cytomegalovirus infection. TCRdb re-called the reads through MiXCR, storing one row per CDR3 protein. The top ten hold 1.5% to 2% of the sample, which has fewer than 250,000 distinct CDR3 sequences, roughly 12% seen once. Sequenced sample: PBMCs. The receptor source for this set is a human donor in good health (CMV status not recorded). Some clones in this sample may be carry-over from other donors' samples.

Regarding this clonotype: It may be a read error: a sequence one base away is much more abundant. V and J are TRBV7-2 and TRBJ1-2; D gene unclear. CDR3 size: 13 residues. V lost 5 bases, J lost 10 bases, and 17 bases lay in between. CDR1 and CDR2 from the germline V gene are SGHTA and FQGNSA. The CDR3 DNA sequence: TGTGCCAGCAGCCTCAACAACAACCAGTTCTACACCTTC. This encodes CASSLNNNQFYTF.

CDR3 nucleotides: TGCGCCAGCAGCGGGGGGCCGGGGCCACCTCGAGAGACCCAGTACTTC. Translating it yields CASSGGPGPPRETQYF. J is TRBJ2-5 and V is TRBV5-1; the D call may be TRBD1 or TRBD2 (6 bases each). There are 16 residues in the CDR3. Germline CDR1 reads SGHRS; CDR2 reads YFSETQ. V was pared by 4 bases and J by 4 bases, with 20 bases between. Full variable domain (rest looked up from reference TRBV5-1 and TRBJ2-5): KAGVTQTPRYLIKTRGQQVTLSCSPISGHRSVSWYQQTPGQGLQFLFEYFSETQRNKGNFPGRFSGRQFSNSRSEMNVSTLELGDSALYLCASSGGPGPPRETQYFGPGTRLLVL.

Written as DNA, the CDR3 is TGTGCCAGCAAAGGAAGCCAAGAGACCCAGTACTTC. Translating gives CASKGSQETQYF. The gene calls are TRBV28 and TRBJ2-5; D remains ambiguous. The germline V gene encodes CDR1 MDHEN and CDR2 SYDVKM. Trimming shortened V by 7 bases and J by 1 base, and 7 bases separated the two germline ends. CDR3 length: 12 residues.

The table lists this clonotype with a count of one. Given a much more abundant clone one base away, this may be a read error. The rearrangement uses TRBV19 and TRBJ2-7; D may be TRBD1 or TRBD2 (5 bases each). The CDR3 runs 15 residues. Germline CDR1 is LNHDA and CDR2 is SQIVND (reference sequence). The CDR3 DNA follows: TGTGCCAGTAGTATAAGCGTAGCTCGGGGCTACGAGCACTACTTC. Its protein product is CASSISVARGYEHYF.

The table lists this clonotype with a few counts. The rearrangement uses TRBV14 and TRBJ2-6; D possibly uses TRBD1 or TRBD2 (5 bases each). The germline V and J ends were trimmed by 4 bases and 0 bases, with 10 bases remaining between them. This CDR3 is 16 amino acids long. The germline V gene encodes CDR1 SGHDN and CDR2 FVKESK. The DNA of the CDR3 is TGTGCCAGCAGCCGGGGACCGCGCTCTGGGGCCAACGTCCTGACTTTC. Its translation is CASSRGPRSGANVLTF.

This clonotype was seen at least ten times. V and J are TRBV14 and TRBJ1-3, with 8 bases fitting TRBD1. The CDR3 loop spans 18 amino acids. V was clipped by 1 base and J by 2 bases; unmatched bases: 10. The germline CDR1 and CDR2 sequences are SGHDN and FVKESK. The CDR3 here is CASSQVGAGRGPGNTIYF. Written as DNA, the CDR3 is TGTGCCAGCAGCCAAGTCGGGGCTGGCAGGGGGCCTGGAAACACCATATATTTT.

There are many counts of this clonotype. The gene calls are TRBV7-9 and TRBJ2-1, with D uncertain. CDR1 SEHNR and CDR2 FQNEAQ come from the germline V gene (reference sequence). The CDR3 extends over 14 amino acids. V was trimmed by 0 bases and J by 9 bases, leaving 12 bases between them. CDR3 sequence: CASSLAYPVGEQFF. DNA for the CDR3: TGTGCCAGCAGCTTAGCGTACCCGGTTGGTGAGCAGTTCTTC.

This clonotype was seen repeatedly, ten times or more. The chain recombines TRBV6-2 or TRBV6-3 with TRBJ2-7, with 10 bases identical to TRBD2. Germline CDR1 is MNHEY and CDR2 is SVGEGT. V gave up 6 bases and J gave up 5 bases; unmatched junction bases: 7. The CDR3 is made up of 14 amino acids. CDR3 loop: CASRRAGGANEQYF. The CDR3 DNA follows: TGTGCCAGCAGAAGAGCGGGAGGGGCCAACGAGCAGTACTTC.

This sequence joins TRBV4-2 and TRBJ1-2; D is undetermined. With 4 bases removed from V and 8 bases from J, the gap between germline ends came to 11 bases. This CDR3 contains 12 residues. Germline CDR1 LGHNA, CDR2 YNFKEQ. This chain's CDR3 is CASSPDGDGYTF. The DNA of the CDR3 is TGTGCCAGCAGCCCGGACGGAGACGGCTACACCTTC.

A remark on this clonotype: A much larger clone lies a single base off, so this may be a read error. The rearrangement uses TRBV7-2 and TRBJ2-7; D gene uncertain. The germline V gene has CDR1 SGHTA and CDR2 FQGNSA. CDR3 length: 15 amino acids. Trimming took 2 bases from V and 3 from J, leaving 14 bases between them. CDR3 protein: CASSLNKVANYEQYF. CDR3 coding DNA: TGTGCCAGCAGCTTAAATAAGGTGGCGAACTACGAGCAGTACTTC.

The rearrangement uses TRBV29-1 and TRBJ2-3; D possibly matches TRBD1 or TRBD2 (5 bases each). CDR3 length: 12 amino acids. CDR1 is SQVTM, CDR2 ANQGSEA, per germline. Trimming removed 7 bases at V and 2 bases at J, with 10 bases between. The CDR3: CSGDGLTDTQYF. The CDR3 nucleotides read TGCAGCGGGGACGGCCTCACAGATACGCAGTATTTT.

The chain links TRBV7-3 to TRBJ1-1; D not resolved. This CDR3 region has 15 residues. The ends were cut back, 1 base at V and 5 bases at J, with 14 bases in the middle. Germline lookup yields CDR1 SGHTA and CDR2 FQGTGA. The CDR3 DNA is TGTGCCAGCAGCTTAATCGCGGGCGGCGAGACTGAAGCTTTCTTT. It encodes CASSLIAGGETEAFF.

This clonotype has ten or more counts. This chain connects TRBV7-8 to TRBJ2-6; either TRBD1 or TRBD2 may fit D (5 bases each). V shed 0 bases and J shed 0 bases, with 15 bases lying between them. This CDR3 is 19 amino acids long. Germline V gene sequence: CDR1 SGHVS, CDR2 FQNEAQ. This CDR3 reads CASSLARGRTSSGANVLTF. CDR3 in DNA: TGTGCCAGCAGCTTAGCAAGGGGACGCACAAGCTCTGGGGCCAACGTCCTGACTTTC.

This clonotype showed up many times. CDR3 residues: CASSPLNWGRNNEQFF. The CDR3 DNA follows: TGTGCCAGTAGTCCTCTTAATTGGGGCCGAAACAATGAGCAGTTCTTC. The J gene is TRBJ2-1, the V gene TRBV19; D possibly corresponds to TRBD1 (5 bases). CDR3 length: 16 residues. Germline-derived CDR1 and CDR2 are LNHDA and SQIVND (reference sequence). The V and J ends lost 5 bases and 5 bases respectively, with 19 bases between them.

This clonotype was found many times. Germline and junction disagree at one end, which may indicate a read error. The gene calls are TRBV28 and TRBJ2-3; possibly TRBD1 for D (7 bases). The CDR3 loop spans 16 amino acids. The germline CDR1 and CDR2 sequences are MDHEN and SYDVKM. CDR3 protein: CASSPPLGGRTGTQYF. CDR3 bases: TGTGCCAGCAGTCCGCCCCTAGGGGGGAGGACAGGTACGCAGTATTTT.

The V and J genes are TRBV5-1 and TRBJ1-1; D gene ambiguous. Trimming removed 0 bases at V and 4 bases at J, with 10 bases between. CDR3 length equals 14 residues. The germline gives CDR1 SGHRS, CDR2 YFSETQ. In DNA, the CDR3 is TGCGCCAGCAGCTTGGGGGTCGTGAGCACTGAAGCTTTCTTT. This sequence encodes CASSLGVVSTEAFF.

The chain has TRBV6-2 or TRBV6-3 and TRBJ1-2; 8 nucleotides agree with TRBD1. The CDR3 has 15 residues. V was pared by 2 bases and J by 4 bases, with 6 bases of the junction left unmatched. CDR1 and CDR2 from the germline V gene are MNHEY and SVGEGT. The CDR3 DNA sequence: TGTGCCAGCAGTTACAGGCGACAGGGGTCCTATGGCTACACCTTC. This encodes CASSYRRQGSYGYTF.

This clonotype was recorded many times. The rearrangement joins TRBV7-2 to TRBJ1-5; perhaps TRBD1 as D (6 bases). Per germline, CDR1 SGHTA and CDR2 FQGNSA. The CDR3 length is 15 residues. V lost 1 base and J 4 bases, leaving 11 bases between the germline ends. CDR3 sequence: CASSLGWDINQPQHF. The CDR3 DNA reads TGTGCCAGCAGCTTAGGTTGGGACATAAATCAGCCCCAGCATTTT.

This clonotype was found many times. The chain employs TRBV7-2 and TRBJ2-3; tentatively, D is TRBD2 (5 bases). The CDR3 is 19 residues long. The V end lost 5 bases, the J end lost 1 base, and 25 bases lay between the germline ends. The V gene's germline CDR1 is SGHTA and CDR2 FQGNSA. CDR3: CASSPQGGGWIQGTDTQYF. The CDR3 bases are TGTGCCAGCAGCCCCCAAGGTGGCGGGTGGATCCAGGGCACAGATACGCAGTATTTT.

This clonotype was seen at least ten times. This chain connects TRBV7-9 to TRBJ2-1, with D possibly TRBD2 on 5 matching bases. The V gene lost 1 base and the J gene lost 12 bases, with 7 bases spanning the gap. From germline, CDR1 is SEHNR and CDR2 FQNEAQ (reference sequence). The CDR3 is 11 residues long. CDR3 amino acids: CASSLGTSQFF. In nucleotides, the CDR3 is TGTGCCAGCAGCTTAGGGACTTCGCAGTTCTTC.

In this sample, this clonotype turned up many times. This chain links TRBV7-2 with TRBJ1-1, with TRBD1 matching 7 bases. The CDR3 sequence is 12 residues long. Looked up from germline, CDR1 is SGHTA and CDR2 is FQGNSA. The trim removed 5 bases at V and 14 bases at J, leaving 11 bases unmatched. CDR3 amino acids: CASSPVDRTVFF. The CDR3 coding sequence is TGTGCCAGCAGCCCCGTGGACAGGACCGTCTTCTTT.

This clonotype was counted at least ten times. The chain links TRBV7-3 to TRBJ2-2; the D gene could be TRBD1 or TRBD2 (5 bases each). Trimming took off 2 bases at V and 8 bases at J, with 18 bases between the two ends. The CDR3 sequence is 16 residues long. The V gene's germline CDR1 is SGHTA and CDR2 FQGTGA. CDR3 residues: CASSLGGPSQGGELFF. For the CDR3, the DNA is TGTGCCAGCAGCTTAGGGGGACCTTCCCAAGGAGGGGAGCTGTTTTTT.

At least ten counts were recorded for this clonotype. The CDR3: CASARTSGTEAFF. The CDR3 DNA reads as TGTGCCAGCGCTAGAACAAGTGGCACTGAAGCTTTCTTT. The J gene is TRBJ1-1, the V gene TRBV9; D gene ambiguous. Germline-derived CDR1 and CDR2 are SGDLS and YYNGEE. CDR3 length: 13 amino acids. V lost 7 bases and J lost 4, with 14 bases in between.

This chain joins TRBV20-1 and TRBJ2-1, with D possibly TRBD2 on 6 matching bases. The germline CDR1 and CDR2 sequences are DFQATT and SNEGSKA (reference sequence). The CDR3 length is 14 residues. Trimming took 6 bases from V and 3 from J, leaving 15 bases between them. In nucleotides, the CDR3 is TGCAGTGCCGCCCCGGCTAGCGACTACAATGAGCAGTTCTTC. This encodes CSAAPASDYNEQFF.

This clonotype showed up many times. The chain links TRBV7-2 to TRBJ2-7, with D possibly TRBD1 on 5 matching bases. The CDR3 consists of 13 residues. Germline V lookup: CDR1 SGHTA, CDR2 FQGNSA. V lost 6 bases and J 2 bases, leaving 11 bases between the germline ends. The CDR3 DNA reads TGTGCCAGCAGGCAGGGCGAACCCTACGAGCAGTACTTC. As protein: CASRQGEPYEQYF.

This clonotype was detected many times. This chain links TRBV19 with TRBJ1-4; D call uncertain. CDR1 and CDR2 (germline): LNHDA, SQIVND (reference sequence). The CDR3 spans 14 residues. The V and J ends lost 6 bases and 7 bases respectively, with 15 bases between them. For the CDR3, the DNA is TGTGCCAGTAGCCCAGACCCCAATCCTGAAAAACTGTTTTTT. Translation gives CASSPDPNPEKLFF.

This clonotype has a count of ten or more. This chain joins TRBV10-3 and TRBJ2-7, with D possibly matching TRBD2 (5 bases). The germline gives CDR1 ENHRY, CDR2 SYGVKD. V was clipped by 11 bases and J by 0 bases, with 11 bases between them. This CDR3 has 12 amino acids. The CDR3 protein is CAAGANSYEQYF. CDR3 coding DNA: TGTGCCGCGGGTGCAAACTCCTACGAGCAGTACTTC.

This clonotype turned up a few times. The V call is TRBV9, the J call TRBJ2-3, with D tentatively TRBD1 (6 bases). The CDR3 sequence is 14 residues long. Trimming took 4 bases from V and 9 from J, leaving 18 bases between them. Germline V gives CDR1 SGDLS, CDR2 YYNGEE. CDR3 nucleotide sequence: TGTGCCAGCAGCACACAAACAGGGTTCGAGACGCAGTATTTT. This encodes CASSTQTGFETQYF.

In its sample, this clonotype was seen a few times. The junction departs from the called germline gene at one end, perhaps through a read error. The J gene is TRBJ2-1, the V gene TRBV20-1, with D possibly TRBD1 on 6 matching bases. The CDR3 consists of 10 residues. Germline V lookup: CDR1 DFQATT, CDR2 SNEGSKA (reference sequence). The CDR3 here is CSARQGPGIF. For the CDR3, the DNA is TGCAGTGCTAGACAGGGGCCCGGGATCTTC.

This clonotype has only a few counts. The chain couples TRBV6-5 to TRBJ2-5; 7 bases fit TRBD1. Germline CDR1 reads MNHEY; CDR2 reads SVGAGI. The CDR3 runs to 15 residues. The V gene end was trimmed by 5 bases and the J gene end by 5 bases; junction bases not matched to a gene: 11. The CDR3 DNA sequence: TGTGCCAGCAGTCCCACGACAGGGAGCAAGGAGACCCAGTACTTC. Protein sequence: CASSPTTGSKETQYF.